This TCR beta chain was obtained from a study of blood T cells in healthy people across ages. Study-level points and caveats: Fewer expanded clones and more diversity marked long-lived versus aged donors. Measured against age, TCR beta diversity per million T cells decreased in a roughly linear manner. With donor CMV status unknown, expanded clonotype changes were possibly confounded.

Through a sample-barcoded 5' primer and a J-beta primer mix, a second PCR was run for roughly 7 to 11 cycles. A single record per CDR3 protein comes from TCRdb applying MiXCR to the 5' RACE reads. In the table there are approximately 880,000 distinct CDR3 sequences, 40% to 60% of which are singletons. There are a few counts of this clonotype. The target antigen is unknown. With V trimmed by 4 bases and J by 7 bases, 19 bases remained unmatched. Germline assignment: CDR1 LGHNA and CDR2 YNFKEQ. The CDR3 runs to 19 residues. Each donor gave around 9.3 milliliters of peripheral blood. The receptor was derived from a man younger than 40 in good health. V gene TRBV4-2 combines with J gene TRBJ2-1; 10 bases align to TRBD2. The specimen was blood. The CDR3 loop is CASSRAESGGATYINEQFF. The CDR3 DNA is TGTGCCAGCAGCCGAGCAGAGAGCGGGGGGGCCACCTACATTAATGAGCAGTTCTTC.